The clone carrying this T cell receptor beta chain was picked up a small number of times. No antigen is known for it. These data are taken from a study of cytomegalovirus exposure and HLA in healthy donors. Study outcomes and limitations: Near-uniform donor sequencing depth was presumed by presence/absence analyses.

PCR primers comprised 60 Vbeta and 13 Jbeta primers. Libraries were prepared by immunoSEQ multiplex PCR; TCRdb keeps only in-frame clonotypes and omits some of them. The sample consists of around 130,000 clones, approximately 76% of them appearing once. This CDR3 has 15 residues. Germline CDR1 is SGDLS and CDR2 is YYNGEE. This TCR came from a man aged 35 to 55 in good health and CMV-seronegative. This chain connects TRBV9 to TRBJ2-5; a weak D match, TRBD2 (7 bases). TRBJ2-7 matches the DNA end more closely, so the J call is doubtful. Sequenced material: PBMCs. The CDR3: CASSEGGGGSYEQYF. The CDR3 nucleotides are TGTGCCAGCAGCGAGGGGGGAGGGGGATCCTACGAGCAGTACTTC.